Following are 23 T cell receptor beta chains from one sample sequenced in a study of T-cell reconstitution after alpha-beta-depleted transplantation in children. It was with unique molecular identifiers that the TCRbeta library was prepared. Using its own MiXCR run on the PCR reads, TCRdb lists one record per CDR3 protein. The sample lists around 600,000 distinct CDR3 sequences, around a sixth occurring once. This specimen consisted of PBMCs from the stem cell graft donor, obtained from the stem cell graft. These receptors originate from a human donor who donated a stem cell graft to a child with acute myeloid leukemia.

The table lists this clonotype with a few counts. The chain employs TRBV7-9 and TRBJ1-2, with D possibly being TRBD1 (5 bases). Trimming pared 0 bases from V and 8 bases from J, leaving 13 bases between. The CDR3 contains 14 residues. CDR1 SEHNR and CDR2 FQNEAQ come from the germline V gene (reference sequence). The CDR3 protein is CASSLAQGTGGYTF. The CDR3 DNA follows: TGTGCCAGCAGCTTAGCCCAGGGCACGGGCGGCTACACCTTC.

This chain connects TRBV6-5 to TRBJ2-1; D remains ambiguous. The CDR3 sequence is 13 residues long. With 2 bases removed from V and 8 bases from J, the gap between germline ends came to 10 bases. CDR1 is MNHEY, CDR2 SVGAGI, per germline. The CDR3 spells CASSYDTVHEQFF. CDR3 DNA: TGTGCCAGCAGTTACGATACAGTCCATGAGCAGTTCTTC.

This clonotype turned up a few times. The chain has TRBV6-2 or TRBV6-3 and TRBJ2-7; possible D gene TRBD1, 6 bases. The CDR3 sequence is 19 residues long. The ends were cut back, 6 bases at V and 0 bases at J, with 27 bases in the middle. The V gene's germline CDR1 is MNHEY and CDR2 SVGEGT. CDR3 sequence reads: CASSPRGSRTVSFSYEQYV. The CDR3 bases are TGTGCCAGCAGCCCTAGGGGAAGTAGGACAGTCTCATTCTCCTACGAGCAGTACGTC.

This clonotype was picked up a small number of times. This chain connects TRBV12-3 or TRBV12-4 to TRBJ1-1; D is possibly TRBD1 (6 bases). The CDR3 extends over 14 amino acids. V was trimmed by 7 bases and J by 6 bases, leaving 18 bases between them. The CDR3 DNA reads TGTGCCAGCAAAAACTCGGGGGGCCGGTCTGAAGCTTTCTTT. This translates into CASKNSGGRSEAFF.

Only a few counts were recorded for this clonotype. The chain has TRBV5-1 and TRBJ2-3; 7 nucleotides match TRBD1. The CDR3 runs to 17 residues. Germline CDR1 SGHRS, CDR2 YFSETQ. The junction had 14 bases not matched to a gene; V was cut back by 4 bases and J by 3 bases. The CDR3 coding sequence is TGCGCCAGCAGCGCGACAGGGTCTCAGGGTAGAACAGATACGCAGTATTTT. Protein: CASSATGSQGRTDTQYF.

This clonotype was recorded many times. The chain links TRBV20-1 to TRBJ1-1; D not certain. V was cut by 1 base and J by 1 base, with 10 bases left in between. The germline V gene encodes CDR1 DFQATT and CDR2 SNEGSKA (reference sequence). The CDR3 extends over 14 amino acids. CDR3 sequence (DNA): TGCAGTGCTAGAGCTAGACCAAGGAACACTGAAGCTTTCTTT. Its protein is CSARARPRNTEAFF.

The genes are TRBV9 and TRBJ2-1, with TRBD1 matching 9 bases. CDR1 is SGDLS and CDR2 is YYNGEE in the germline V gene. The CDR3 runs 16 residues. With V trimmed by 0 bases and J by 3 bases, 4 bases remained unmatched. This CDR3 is CASSVEQGAIYNEQFF. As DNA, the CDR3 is TGTGCCAGCAGCGTAGAACAGGGGGCAATCTACAATGAGCAGTTCTTC.

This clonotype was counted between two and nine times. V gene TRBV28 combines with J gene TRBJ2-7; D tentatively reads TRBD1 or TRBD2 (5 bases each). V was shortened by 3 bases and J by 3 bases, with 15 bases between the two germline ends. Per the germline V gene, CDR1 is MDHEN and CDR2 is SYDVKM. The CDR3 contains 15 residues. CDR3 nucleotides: TGTGCCAGCAGTTTCGGGGCGGTGGCAGACTACGAGCAGTACGTC. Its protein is CASSFGAVADYEQYV.

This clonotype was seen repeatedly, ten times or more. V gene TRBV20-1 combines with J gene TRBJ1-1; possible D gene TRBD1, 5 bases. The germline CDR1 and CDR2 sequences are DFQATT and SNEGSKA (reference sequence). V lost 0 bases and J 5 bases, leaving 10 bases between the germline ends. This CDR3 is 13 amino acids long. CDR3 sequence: CSAREGARTEAFF. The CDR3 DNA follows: TGCAGTGCTAGAGAAGGGGCGAGGACTGAAGCTTTCTTT.

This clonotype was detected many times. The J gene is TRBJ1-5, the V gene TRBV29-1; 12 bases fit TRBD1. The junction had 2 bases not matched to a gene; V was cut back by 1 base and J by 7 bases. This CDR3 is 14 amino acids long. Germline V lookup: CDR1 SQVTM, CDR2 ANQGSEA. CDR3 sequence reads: CSVEGGTGGQPQHF. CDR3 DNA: TGCAGCGTTGAAGGCGGGACAGGGGGCCAGCCCCAGCATTTT.

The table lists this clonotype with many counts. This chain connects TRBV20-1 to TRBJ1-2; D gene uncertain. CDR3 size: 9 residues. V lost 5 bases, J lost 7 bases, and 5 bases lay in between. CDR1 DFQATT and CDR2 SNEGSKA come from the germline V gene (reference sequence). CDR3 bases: TGCAGTGCTGCTCCTGGCTACACCTTC. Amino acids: CSAAPGYTF.

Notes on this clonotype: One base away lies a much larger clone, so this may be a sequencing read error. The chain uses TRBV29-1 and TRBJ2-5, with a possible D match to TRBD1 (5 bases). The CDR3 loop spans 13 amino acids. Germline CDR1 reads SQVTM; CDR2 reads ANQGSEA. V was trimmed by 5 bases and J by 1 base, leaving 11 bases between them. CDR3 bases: TGCAGCGTTAGGGGCCCGGTCCAAGAGACCCAGTACTTC. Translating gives CSVRGPVQETQYF. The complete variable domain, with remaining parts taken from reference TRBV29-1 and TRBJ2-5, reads SAVISQKPSRDICQRGTSLTIQCQVDSQVTMMFWYRQQPGQSLTLIATANQGSEATYESGFVIDKFPISRPNLTFSTLTVSNMSPEDSSIYLCSVRGPVQETQYFGPGTRLLVL.

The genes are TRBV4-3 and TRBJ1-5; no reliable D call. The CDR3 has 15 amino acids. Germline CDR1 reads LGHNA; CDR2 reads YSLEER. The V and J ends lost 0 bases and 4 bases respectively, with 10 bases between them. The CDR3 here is CASSQEFLGNQPQHF. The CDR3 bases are TGCGCCAGCAGCCAAGAGTTTTTGGGGAATCAGCCCCAGCATTTT.

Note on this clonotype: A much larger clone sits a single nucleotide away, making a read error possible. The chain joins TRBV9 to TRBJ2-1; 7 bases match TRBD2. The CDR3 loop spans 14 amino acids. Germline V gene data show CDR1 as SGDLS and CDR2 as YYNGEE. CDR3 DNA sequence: TGTGCCGGCAGTCTGACTAGCAGCCGGAATGAGCAGTTCTTC. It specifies CAGSLTSSRNEQFF.

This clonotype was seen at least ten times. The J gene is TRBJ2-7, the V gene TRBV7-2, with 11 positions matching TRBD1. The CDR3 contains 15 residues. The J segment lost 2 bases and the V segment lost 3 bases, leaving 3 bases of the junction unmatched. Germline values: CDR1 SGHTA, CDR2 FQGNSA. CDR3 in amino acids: CASSLGDRGTYEQYF. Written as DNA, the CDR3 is TGTGCCAGCAGCTTGGGGGACAGGGGGACCTACGAGCAGTACTTC. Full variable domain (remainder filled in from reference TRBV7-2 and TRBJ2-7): GAGVSQSPSNKVTEKGKDVELRCDPISGHTALYWYRQSLGQGLEFLIYFQGNSAPDKSGLPSDRFSAERTGGSVSTLTIQRTQQEDSAVYLCASSLGDRGTYEQYFGPGTRLTVT.

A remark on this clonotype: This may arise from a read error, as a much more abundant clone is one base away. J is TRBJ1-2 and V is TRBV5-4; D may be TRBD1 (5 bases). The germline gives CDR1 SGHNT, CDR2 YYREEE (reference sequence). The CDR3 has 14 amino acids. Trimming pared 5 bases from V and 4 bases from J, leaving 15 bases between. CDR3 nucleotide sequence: TGTGCCAGCAGATATCGGGAAAGGGGCTATGGCTACACCTTC. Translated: CASRYRERGYGYTF.

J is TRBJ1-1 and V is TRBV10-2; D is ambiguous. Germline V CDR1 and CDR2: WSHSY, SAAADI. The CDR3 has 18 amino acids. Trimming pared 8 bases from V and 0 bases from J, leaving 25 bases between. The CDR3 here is CASRVGRLNVPMNTEAFF. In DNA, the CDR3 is TGCGCCAGCCGTGTGGGAAGGCTCAACGTTCCTATGAACACTGAAGCTTTCTTT.

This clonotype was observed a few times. The CDR3 DNA reads as TGCGCCAGCAGCTCCCGACAGGTCAGCTCCTACAATGAGCAGTTCTTC. Residues: CASSSRQVSSYNEQFF. The chain recombines TRBV5-1 with TRBJ2-1, with D tentatively TRBD1 (6 bases). This CDR3 has 16 amino acids. Germline CDR1 SGHRS, CDR2 YFSETQ. V was pared by 3 bases and J by 0 bases, with 13 bases between.

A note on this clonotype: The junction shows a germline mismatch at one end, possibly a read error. The CDR3 DNA is TGTACCAGCAGTTCCCGGGGTGCGCAGTATTTT. It codes for CTSSSRGAQYF. The V gene is TRBV12-3 or TRBV12-4, the J gene TRBJ2-3; D is possibly TRBD2 (5 bases). The CDR3 has 11 residues.

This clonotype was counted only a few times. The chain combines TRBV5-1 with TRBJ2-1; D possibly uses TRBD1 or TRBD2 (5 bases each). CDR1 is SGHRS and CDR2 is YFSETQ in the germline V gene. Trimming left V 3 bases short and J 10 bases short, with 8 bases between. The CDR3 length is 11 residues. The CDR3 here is CASSSGPEQFF. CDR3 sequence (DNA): TGCGCCAGCAGCTCGGGACCCGAGCAGTTCTTC.

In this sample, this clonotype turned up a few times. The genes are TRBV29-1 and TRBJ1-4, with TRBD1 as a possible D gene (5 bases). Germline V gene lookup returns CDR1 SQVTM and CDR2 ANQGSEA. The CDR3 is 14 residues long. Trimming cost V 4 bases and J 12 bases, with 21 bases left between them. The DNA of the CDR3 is TGCAGCGTTGGAGAGGCGGGGCGTTCTGGGGAACTGTTTTTT. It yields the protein CSVGEAGRSGELFF.

CDR3 in amino acids: CASSPPQGPNTGELFF. The CDR3 coding sequence is TGTGCCAGCTCACCACCTCAGGGCCCTAACACCGGGGAGCTGTTTTTT. The J gene is TRBJ2-2, the V gene TRBV18; D is perhaps TRBD1 (5 bases). The CDR3 covers 16 residues. CDR1 and CDR2 from the germline V gene are KGHSH and LQKENI. The germline V and J ends were trimmed by 0 bases and 2 bases, with 10 bases remaining between them.

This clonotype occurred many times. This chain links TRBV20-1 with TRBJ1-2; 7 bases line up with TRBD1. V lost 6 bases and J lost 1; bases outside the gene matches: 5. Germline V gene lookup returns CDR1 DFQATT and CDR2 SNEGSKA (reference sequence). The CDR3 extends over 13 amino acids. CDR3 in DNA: TGCAGTGCGCCGGGGACAGTTAACTATGGCTACACCTTC. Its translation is CSAPGTVNYGYTF.